This TCR beta chain was recorded in a study of beta chain features in type 1 diabetes. The sample holds a few counts of this clone. The CDR3 loop spans 13 amino acids. After removal of 8 bases from V and 0 bases from J, the junction contained 2 bases not matched to a gene. The germline V gene has CDR1 MGHDK and CDR2 SYGVNS. All of the isolated RNA was reverse transcribed, so expressed TCRB transcripts were sequenced. Naive, central memory and regulatory T cell samples came to a mean of approximately 3.3 million reads. Profiled with immunoSEQ multiplex PCR; TCRdb holds only in-frame clones, not every one. The sample lists 150,000 to 200,000 clones, approximately 9.9% occurring once.

This TCR derives from a woman aged 18-29 years in good health. The sequencing input was central memory CD4+ T cells from blood. The J gene is TRBJ2-3, the V gene TRBV25-1; 7 bases are a match to TRBD2. For the CDR3, the DNA is TGTGCCAGCGGGGGGGGGAGCACAGATACGCAGTATTTT. Its translation is CASGGGSTDTQYF. Combining the CDR3 with reference TRBV25-1 and TRBJ2-3 gives the whole variable domain EADIYQTPRYLVIGTGKKITLECSQTMGHDKMYWYQQDPGMELHLIHYSYGVNSTEKGDLSSESTVSRIRTEHFPLTLESARPSHTSQYLCASGGGSTDTQYFGPGTRLTVL.